This T cell receptor (beta chain) was recorded in a study of blood T cell repertoires in COVID-19. CDR3 length equals 11 residues. Germline values: CDR1 SQVTM, CDR2 ANQGSEA. Trimming took 3 bases from V and 7 from J, leaving 9 bases between them. Assay used: immunoSEQ multiplex PCR; TCRdb lists only in-frame clones, some missing. This sample has fewer than 150,000 clones, with around nine tenths found just once. The source of this sequence is a woman between 65 and 79 years old who had recovered from COVID-19. This sequence joins TRBV29-1 and TRBJ1-1; a weak D match, TRBD1 (6 bases). The sample taken for sequencing was peripheral blood. CDR3: CSVDRGYEAFF. As DNA, the CDR3 is TGCAGCGTTGACAGGGGATATGAAGCTTTCTTT. Drawing the rest from reference TRBV29-1 and TRBJ1-1, the complete variable domain is SAVISQKPSRDICQRGTSLTIQCQVDSQVTMMFWYRQQPGQSLTLIATANQGSEATYESGFVIDKFPISRPNLTFSTLTVSNMSPEDSSIYLCSVDRGYEAFFGQGTRLTVV.